This entry lists 30 T cell receptor beta chains sequenced from one sample in a study of response to subunit inactivated influenza vaccine. Each CDR3 protein is one row after TCRdb ran MiXCR on the RT-PCR reads. The sample lists hundreds of thousands of distinct CDR3 sequences, 6.5% to 8% occurring once. This specimen was PBMCs from blood, taken about 23 months after vaccination. Receptors were obtained from a man aged 50 to 69 who received an inactivated influenza vaccine.

The V and J genes are TRBV7-2 and TRBJ2-3, with TRBD1 matching 9 bases. After removal of 2 bases from V and 9 bases from J, the junction contained 3 bases not matched to a gene. Germline CDR1 SGHTA, CDR2 FQGNSA. This CDR3 contains 13 residues. The CDR3 DNA sequence: TGTGCCAGCAGCTTACCGGGACAGGGAACGCAGTATTTT. It yields the protein CASSLPGQGTQYF.

This clonotype turned up a few times. The rearrangement links TRBV27 to TRBJ1-1; D ambiguous. Germline CDR1 is MNHEY and CDR2 is SMNVEV (reference sequence). The length of the CDR3 is 14 residues. Trimming took off 6 bases at V and 2 bases at J, with 13 bases between the two ends. CDR3 protein: CASRGTARNTEAFF. The CDR3 bases are TGTGCCAGCAGAGGTACAGCTCGCAACACTGAAGCTTTCTTT.

This clonotype was counted many times. The chain couples TRBV13 to TRBJ1-1; D gene uncertain. CDR3 length equals 13 residues. V gave up 1 base and J gave up 6 bases, with 9 bases separating them. Germline CDR1 PRHDT, CDR2 FYEKMQ (reference sequence). CDR3 nucleotide sequence: TGTGCCAGCAGCTTAGAGGAGGGCCCTGAAGCTTTCTTT. As protein: CASSLEEGPEAFF.

This chain connects TRBV4-3 to TRBJ1-3; possible D gene TRBD1, 5 bases. The CDR3 is 16 residues long. The V gene lost 0 bases and the J gene lost 7 bases, with 16 bases spanning the gap. CDR1 LGHNA and CDR2 YSLEER come from the germline V gene. CDR3 sequence (DNA): TGCGCCAGCAGCCAAGATCTACAGGCTGGGGGGAACACCATATATTTT. Its protein product is CASSQDLQAGGNTIYF.

This clonotype was picked up a small number of times. This chain joins TRBV10-3 and TRBJ2-1; TRBD2 is a possible D gene (6 bases). Trimming stripped 7 bases from V and 4 bases from J, with 11 bases between. The V gene's germline CDR1 is ENHRY and CDR2 SYGVKD. This CDR3 contains 13 residues. CDR3 DNA: TGTGCCATCACCCGGGCGGGATACAATGAGCAGTTCTTC. Amino acids: CAITRAGYNEQFF.

In its sample, this clonotype was seen many times. This chain connects TRBV5-5 to TRBJ1-5; unclear D gene. Per germline, CDR1 SGHKS and CDR2 YYEKEE (reference sequence). V shed 0 bases and J shed 4 bases, with 5 bases lying between them. The CDR3 is 13 residues long. The CDR3 protein is CASSLEENQPQHF. The CDR3 nucleotides read TGTGCCAGCAGCTTGGAGGAAAATCAGCCCCAGCATTTT.

This clonotype was detected a few times. The chain has TRBV4-3 and TRBJ1-1, with 10 bases identical to TRBD1. J was trimmed by 6 bases and V by 1 base; bases with no gene match: 2. Germline CDR1 LGHNA, CDR2 YSLEER. The CDR3 runs to 14 residues. Here the CDR3 reads CASSQVGQGAEAFF. In DNA form, the CDR3 reads TGCGCCAGCAGCCAAGTCGGACAGGGGGCTGAAGCTTTCTTT.

The table lists this clonotype with many counts. This chain connects TRBV6-5 to TRBJ2-5, with a weak D call TRBD2 (5 bases). V was trimmed by 0 bases and J by 0 bases, leaving 14 bases between them. This CDR3 is 17 amino acids long. From germline, CDR1 is MNHEY and CDR2 SVGAGI. CDR3 sequence: CASSYSGGLFDQETQYF. The CDR3 DNA sequence: TGTGCCAGCAGTTACTCAGGAGGCCTATTCGACCAAGAGACCCAGTACTTC.

The chain carries TRBV28 and TRBJ2-5, with 9 bases that match TRBD1. CDR1 MDHEN and CDR2 SYDVKM come from the germline V gene. With 2 bases clipped from V and 8 bases from J, the junction kept 18 bases outside the gene matches. There are 18 residues in the CDR3. CDR3 DNA sequence: TGTGCCAGCAGTTTAAGAACCGGGACAGGGTACAGGGAAGGTACCCAGTACTTC. Translated, it gives CASSLRTGTGYREGTQYF.

There are many counts of this clonotype. The gene calls are TRBV2 and TRBJ2-2; 7 bases align to TRBD1. Looked up from germline, CDR1 is SNHLY and CDR2 is FYNNEI. The CDR3 has 17 amino acids. Germline trimming cut 6 bases from V and 3 bases from J; bases unmatched to any gene: 13. CDR3 coding DNA: TGTGCCAGCAGGAGGGCCTACAGGGGTTTTGACACCGGGGAGCTGTTTTTT. It yields the protein CASRRAYRGFDTGELFF.

This clonotype was found a few times. The J gene is TRBJ2-5, the V gene TRBV7-2; possibly TRBD2 for D (5 bases). The CDR3 sequence is 14 residues long. Trimming shortened V by 2 bases and J by 4 bases, and 11 bases separated the two germline ends. Germline V gives CDR1 SGHTA, CDR2 FQGNSA. CDR3 in amino acids: CASSLNGGLETQYF. Written as DNA, the CDR3 is TGTGCCAGCAGCTTAAACGGCGGGTTAGAGACCCAGTACTTC.

Ten or more counts support this clonotype. The chain combines TRBV6-2 or TRBV6-3 with TRBJ2-1; a weak D match, TRBD1 (7 bases). CDR3 length: 13 residues. Germline assignment: CDR1 MNHEY and CDR2 SVGEGT. Trimming removed 5 bases from V and 9 bases from J, with 14 bases in between. CDR3 loop: CASSNGGGLEQFF. CDR3 bases: TGTGCCAGCAGTAACGGAGGGGGCCTTGAGCAGTTCTTC.

The CDR3 bases are TGTGCCAGCTCACCGCACAAGGGCTCCTACGAGCAGTACTTC. It is translated as CASSPHKGSYEQYF. The rearrangement joins TRBV18 to TRBJ2-7; D is uncertain. This CDR3 region has 14 residues. Per germline, CDR1 KGHSH and CDR2 LQKENI. With 3 bases removed from V and 0 bases from J, the gap between germline ends came to 9 bases.

CDR3 loop: CASSLLGSGRVNEQFF. DNA of the CDR3: TGTGCCAGCAGCTTACTTGGGTCAGGACGGGTCAATGAGCAGTTCTTC. The chain uses TRBV7-9 and TRBJ2-1; D is ambiguous. This CDR3 has 16 amino acids. Trimming removed 2 bases at V and 6 bases at J, with 17 bases between. Germline V gene sequence: CDR1 SEHNR, CDR2 FQNEAQ (reference sequence).

In its sample, this clonotype was seen a few times. This rearrangement joins TRBV19 to TRBJ1-1, with a tentative D call TRBD1 (6 bases). Per germline, CDR1 LNHDA and CDR2 SQIVND (reference sequence). The V and J ends lost 4 bases and 4 bases respectively, with 10 bases between them. This CDR3 is built from 13 residues. CDR3 loop: CASSRRGITEAFF. The CDR3, as DNA: TGTGCCAGTAGTAGGAGGGGGATCACTGAAGCTTTCTTT.

This clonotype was counted only a few times. V is TRBV20-1 and J is TRBJ2-5; no clear D gene. This CDR3 has 12 residues. Trimming cost V 7 bases and J 5 bases, with 14 bases left between them. The germline V gene has CDR1 DFQATT and CDR2 SNEGSKA (reference sequence). The CDR3 here is CSGLTRGETQYF. The DNA of the CDR3 is TGCAGTGGTCTTACCAGAGGCGAGACCCAGTACTTC.

There are many counts of this clonotype. This chain joins TRBV27 and TRBJ1-1, with 9 bases aligning to TRBD1. J lost 1 base, V lost 5 bases, and 5 bases had no gene match. The CDR3 extends over 15 amino acids. CDR1 MNHEY and CDR2 SMNVEV come from the germline V gene (reference sequence). The chain's CDR3 is CASSVRGQGNTEAFF. In DNA form, the CDR3 reads TGTGCCAGCAGTGTACGGGGACAGGGGAACACTGAAGCTTTCTTT.

The V call is TRBV14, the J call TRBJ2-7; D may correspond to TRBD1 or TRBD2 (5 bases each). Germline V gene lookup returns CDR1 SGHDN and CDR2 FVKESK. The CDR3 has 14 amino acids. The V gene lost 5 bases and the J gene lost 2 bases, with 13 bases spanning the gap. For the CDR3, the DNA is TGTGCCAGCAGCGCGTATTGGGGGACCTACGAGCAGTACTTC. Its translation: CASSAYWGTYEQYF.

There are a few counts of this clonotype. This chain uses TRBV15 with TRBJ2-1; 8 nucleotides line up with TRBD2. CDR3 size: 15 residues. V lost 5 bases to trimming and J lost 5 bases; unmatched junction nucleotides: 8. Germline V gene sequence: CDR1 LNHNV, CDR2 YYDKDF (reference sequence). This CDR3 is CATSPSASGHNEQFF. CDR3 DNA: TGTGCCACCAGCCCCTCAGCTAGCGGGCACAATGAGCAGTTCTTC.

The CDR3: CASSHQGANYGYTF. The CDR3 DNA is TGCGCCAGCAGCCATCAGGGGGCTAACTATGGCTACACCTTC. The genes are TRBV4-1 and TRBJ1-2; TRBD1 matches 7 bases. The CDR3 sequence is 14 residues long. Germline V gene data show CDR1 as MGHRA and CDR2 as YSYEKL. V lost 3 bases, J lost 0 bases, and 1 base stayed unmatched.

This clonotype occurred a few times. The rearrangement links TRBV7-2 to TRBJ2-7; D is undetermined. CDR1 and CDR2 from the germline V gene are SGHTA and FQGNSA. V was cut by 1 base and J by 1 base, with 11 bases left in between. CDR3 size: 15 residues. DNA for the CDR3: TGTGCCAGCAGCTTAGATCGGTCTAAATCCTACGAGCAGTACTTC. Amino acids: CASSLDRSKSYEQYF.

This clonotype was seen repeatedly, ten times or more. The rearrangement joins TRBV4-3 to TRBJ1-2, with 7 bases matching TRBD1. The CDR3 has 15 amino acids. J lost 8 bases, V lost 1 base, and 10 bases had no gene match. Germline V lookup: CDR1 LGHNA, CDR2 YSLEER. CDR3 amino acids: CASSQVGWGQTGYTF. CDR3 bases: TGCGCCAGCAGCCAAGTTGGCTGGGGACAGACCGGCTACACCTTC.

This clonotype occurred a few times. V gene TRBV12-3 or TRBV12-4 combines with J gene TRBJ2-4, with 9 nucleotides matching TRBD2. The trim removed 7 bases at V and 7 bases at J, leaving 14 bases unmatched. The CDR3 runs to 16 residues. The CDR3 protein is CASTTRQGRGGNIQYF. CDR3 sequence (DNA): TGTGCCAGCACCACTCGCCAAGGGCGGGGGGGGAACATTCAGTACTTC.

This clonotype has more than one count but fewer than ten. The chain links TRBV6-5 to TRBJ1-1; unclear D gene. Per the germline V gene, CDR1 is MNHEY and CDR2 is SVGAGI. The germline V and J ends were trimmed by 2 bases and 1 base, with 11 bases remaining between them. This CDR3 spans 15 amino acids. CDR3 DNA: TGTGCCAGCAGTTACACCAGAAAGCAGAACACTGAAGCTTTCTTT. This codes for CASSYTRKQNTEAFF.

This clonotype was recorded a few times. This chain joins TRBV2 and TRBJ2-5; 7 positions agree with TRBD2. The CDR3 has 12 residues. V was clipped by 10 bases and J by 4 bases; unmatched bases: 6. Germline CDR1 reads SNHLY; CDR2 reads FYNNEI. Here the CDR3 DNA reads TGTGCCATAAGGAGGGAGGGAGAGACCCAGTACTTC. Translated: CAIRREGETQYF.

This chain connects TRBV15 to TRBJ2-1, with D possibly being TRBD1 or TRBD2 (5 bases each). Per the germline V gene, CDR1 is LNHNV and CDR2 is YYDKDF (reference sequence). CDR3 length: 14 residues. Trimming removed 4 bases at V and 9 bases at J, with 16 bases between. CDR3 nucleotides: TGTGCCACCAGCACAACAAGGGGTGGACTTGAGCAGTTCTTC. Translated: CATSTTRGGLEQFF. The entire variable domain, with the rest obtained from reference TRBV15 and TRBJ2-1, is as follows: DAMVIQNPRYQVTQFGKPVTLSCSQTLNHNVMYWYQQKSSQAPKLLFHYYDKDFNNEADTPDNFQSRRPNTSFCFLDIRSPGLGDTAMYLCATSTTRGGLEQFFGPGTRLTVL.

The chain recombines TRBV20-1 with TRBJ2-2, with D perhaps matching TRBD1 (6 bases). V lost 5 bases to trimming and J lost 1 base, with 11 bases between them. CDR1 and CDR2 from the germline V gene are DFQATT and SNEGSKA (reference sequence). The CDR3 is 14 amino acids. CDR3 residues: CSAPPQGNTGELFF. CDR3 coding DNA: TGCAGTGCTCCACCACAGGGGAACACCGGGGAGCTGTTTTTT.

The gene calls are TRBV7-9 and TRBJ2-1; 8 bases align to TRBD2. CDR1 and CDR2 from the germline V gene are SEHNR and FQNEAQ (reference sequence). This CDR3 has 16 amino acids. V gave up 3 bases and J gave up 5 bases; unmatched junction bases: 9. Here the CDR3 DNA reads TGTGCCAGCAGCTTTATGGCGGGAGGTCCGAACAATGAGCAGTTCTTC. Amino acid sequence: CASSFMAGGPNNEQFF.

This clonotype was picked up a small number of times. The rearrangement links TRBV9 to TRBJ2-7; D unresolved. The ends were cut back, 0 bases at V and 2 bases at J, with 15 bases in the middle. The CDR3 covers 16 residues. CDR1 is SGDLS, CDR2 YYNGEE, per germline. As DNA, the CDR3 is TGTGCCAGCAGCGTAGCGGGCAGTGCAATGACCTACGAGCAGTACTTC. This sequence encodes CASSVAGSAMTYEQYF.

The rearrangement joins TRBV4-2 to TRBJ1-2; weak D call: TRBD1 (6 bases). Trimming took off 4 bases at V and 8 bases at J, with 20 bases between the two ends. The CDR3 length is 15 residues. Germline values: CDR1 LGHNA, CDR2 YNFKEQ. CDR3 protein: CASSRPTQGEGGYTF. Written as DNA, the CDR3 is TGTGCCAGCAGCCGACCGACACAGGGAGAGGGGGGCTACACCTTC.